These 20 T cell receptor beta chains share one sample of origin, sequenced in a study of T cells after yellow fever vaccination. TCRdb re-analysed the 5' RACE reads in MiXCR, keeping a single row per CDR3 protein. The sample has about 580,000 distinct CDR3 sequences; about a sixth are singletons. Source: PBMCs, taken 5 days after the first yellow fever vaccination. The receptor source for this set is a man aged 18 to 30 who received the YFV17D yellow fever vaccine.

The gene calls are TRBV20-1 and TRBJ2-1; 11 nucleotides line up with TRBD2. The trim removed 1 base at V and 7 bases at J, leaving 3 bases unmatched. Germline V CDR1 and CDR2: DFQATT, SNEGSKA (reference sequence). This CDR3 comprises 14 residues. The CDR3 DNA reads TGCAGTGCTAGAGGAACTAGCGGGGGTAATGAGCAGTTCTTC. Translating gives CSARGTSGGNEQFF.

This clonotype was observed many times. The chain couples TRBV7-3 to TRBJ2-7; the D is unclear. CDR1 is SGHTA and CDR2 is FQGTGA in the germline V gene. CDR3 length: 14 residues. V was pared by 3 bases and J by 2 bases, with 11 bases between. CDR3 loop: CASSFPGVAYEQYV. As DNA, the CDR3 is TGTGCCAGCAGCTTCCCTGGGGTTGCCTACGAGCAGTACGTC.

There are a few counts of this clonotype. Here the CDR3 reads CASSVVRAGQPQHF. The CDR3 bases are TGTGCCAGCAGTGTCGTCAGGGCTGGTCAGCCCCAGCATTTT. This chain links TRBV6-1 with TRBJ1-5, with a possible D match to TRBD1 (5 bases). The CDR3 has 14 amino acids. V lost 4 bases, J lost 6 bases, and 13 bases lay in between. Germline CDR1 and CDR2: MNHNS and SASEGT.

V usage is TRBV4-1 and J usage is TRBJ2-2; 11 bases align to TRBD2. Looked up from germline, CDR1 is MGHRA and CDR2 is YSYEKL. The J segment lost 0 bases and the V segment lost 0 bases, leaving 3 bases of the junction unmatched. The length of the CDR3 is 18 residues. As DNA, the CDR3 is TGCGCCAGCAGCCAAGAAGGTAGCGGGGGGGCGAACACCGGGGAGCTGTTTTTT. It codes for CASSQEGSGGANTGELFF.

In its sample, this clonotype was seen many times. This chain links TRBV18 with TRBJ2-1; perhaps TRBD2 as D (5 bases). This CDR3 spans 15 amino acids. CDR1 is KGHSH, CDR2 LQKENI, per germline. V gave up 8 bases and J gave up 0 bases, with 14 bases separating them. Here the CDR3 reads CASGLRDLSYNEQFF. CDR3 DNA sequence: TGTGCCAGCGGACTTCGCGATCTCTCCTACAATGAGCAGTTCTTC.

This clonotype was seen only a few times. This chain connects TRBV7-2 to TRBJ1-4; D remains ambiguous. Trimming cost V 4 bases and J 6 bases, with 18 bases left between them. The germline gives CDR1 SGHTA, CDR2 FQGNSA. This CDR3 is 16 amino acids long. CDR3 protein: CASSSLVATTDEKLFF. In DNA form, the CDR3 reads TGTGCCAGCAGCTCCTTGGTTGCCACCACCGATGAAAAACTGTTTTTT.

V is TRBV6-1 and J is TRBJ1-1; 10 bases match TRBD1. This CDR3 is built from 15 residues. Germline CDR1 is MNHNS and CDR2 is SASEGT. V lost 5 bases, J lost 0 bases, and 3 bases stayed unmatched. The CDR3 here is CASSPGTGVNTEAFF. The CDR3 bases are TGTGCCAGCAGTCCCGGGACAGGGGTGAACACTGAAGCTTTCTTT.

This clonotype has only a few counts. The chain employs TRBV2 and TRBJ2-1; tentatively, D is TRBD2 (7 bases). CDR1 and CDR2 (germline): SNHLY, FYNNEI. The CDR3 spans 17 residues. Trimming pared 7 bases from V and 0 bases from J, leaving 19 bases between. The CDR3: CASTPRGAASSYNEQFF. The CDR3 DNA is TGTGCCAGCACCCCTCGGGGGGCTGCGAGCTCCTACAATGAGCAGTTCTTC.

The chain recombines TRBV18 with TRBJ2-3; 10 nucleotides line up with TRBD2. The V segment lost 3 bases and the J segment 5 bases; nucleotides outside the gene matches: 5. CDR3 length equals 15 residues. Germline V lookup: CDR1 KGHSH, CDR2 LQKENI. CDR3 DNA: TGTGCCAGCTCACCGCCCCTAGCGGGGGAAGATACGCAGTATTTT. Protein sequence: CASSPPLAGEDTQYF.

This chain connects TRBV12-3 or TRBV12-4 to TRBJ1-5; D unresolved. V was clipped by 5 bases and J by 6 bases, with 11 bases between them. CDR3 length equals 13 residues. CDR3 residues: CASSVTVRQPQHF. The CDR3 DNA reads TGTGCCAGCAGTGTGACGGTCCGTCAGCCCCAGCATTTT.

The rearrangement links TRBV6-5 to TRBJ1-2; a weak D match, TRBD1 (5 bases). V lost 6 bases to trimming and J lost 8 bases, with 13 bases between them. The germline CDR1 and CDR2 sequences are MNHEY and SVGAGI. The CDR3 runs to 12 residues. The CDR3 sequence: CASRDGTGGYTF. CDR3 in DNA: TGTGCCAGCAGAGACGGGACGGGGGGCTACACCTTC.

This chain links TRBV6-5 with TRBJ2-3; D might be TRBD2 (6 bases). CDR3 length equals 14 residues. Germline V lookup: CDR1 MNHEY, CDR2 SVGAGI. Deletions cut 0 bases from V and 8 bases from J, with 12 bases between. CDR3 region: CASSYSSGEGTQYF. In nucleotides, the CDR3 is TGTGCCAGCAGTTACTCTAGCGGAGAGGGTACGCAGTATTTT.

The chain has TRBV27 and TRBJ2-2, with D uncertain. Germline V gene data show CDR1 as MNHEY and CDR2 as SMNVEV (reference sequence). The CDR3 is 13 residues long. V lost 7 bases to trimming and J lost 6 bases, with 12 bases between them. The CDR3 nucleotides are TGTGCCAGCACCCCCACGGCGGCCGGGGAGCTGTTTTTT. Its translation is CASTPTAAGELFF.

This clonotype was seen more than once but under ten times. The CDR3 DNA reads TGCAGTGCCCTCGTATACAATGAGCAGTTCTTC. It is translated as CSALVYNEQFF. V gene TRBV20-1 combines with J gene TRBJ2-1; D is unclear. CDR3 size: 11 residues. The V gene's germline CDR1 is DFQATT and CDR2 SNEGSKA (reference sequence). V was pared by 6 bases and J by 4 bases, with 7 bases between.

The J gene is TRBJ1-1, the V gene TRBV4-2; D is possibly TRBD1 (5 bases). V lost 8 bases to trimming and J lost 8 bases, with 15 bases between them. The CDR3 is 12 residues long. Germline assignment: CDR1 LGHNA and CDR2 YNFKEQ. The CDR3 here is CASGSQGGEAFF. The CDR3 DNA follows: TGTGCCAGCGGATCTCAGGGTGGGGAAGCTTTCTTT.

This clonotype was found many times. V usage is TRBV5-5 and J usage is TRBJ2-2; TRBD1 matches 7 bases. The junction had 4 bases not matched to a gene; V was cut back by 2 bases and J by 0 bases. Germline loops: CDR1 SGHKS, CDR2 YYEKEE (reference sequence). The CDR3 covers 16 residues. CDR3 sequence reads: CASSFAGTANTGELFF. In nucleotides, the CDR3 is TGTGCCAGCAGCTTTGCCGGGACAGCGAACACCGGGGAGCTGTTTTTT. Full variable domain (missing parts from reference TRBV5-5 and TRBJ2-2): DAGVTQSPTHLIKTRGQQVTLRCSPISGHKSVSWYQQVLGQGPQFIFQYYEKEERGRGNFPDRFSARQFPNYSSELNVNALLLGDSALYLCASSFAGTANTGELFFGEGSRLTVL.

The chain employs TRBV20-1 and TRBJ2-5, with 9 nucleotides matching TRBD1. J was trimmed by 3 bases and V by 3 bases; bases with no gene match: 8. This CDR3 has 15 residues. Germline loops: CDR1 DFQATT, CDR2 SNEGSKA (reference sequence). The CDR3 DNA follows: TGCAGTGCTAGCTTGGCCGGGACAGGGAAAGAGACCCAGTACTTC. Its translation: CSASLAGTGKETQYF.

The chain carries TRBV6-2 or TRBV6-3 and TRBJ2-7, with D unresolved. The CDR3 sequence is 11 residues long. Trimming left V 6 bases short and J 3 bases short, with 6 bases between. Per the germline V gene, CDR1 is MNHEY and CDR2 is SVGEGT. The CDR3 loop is CASSDNYEQYF. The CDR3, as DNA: TGTGCCAGCAGCGACAACTACGAGCAGTACTTC.

The CDR3 region is CASLGQRMGNQPQHF. The DNA of the CDR3 is TGTGCCAGTCTGGGCCAAAGGATGGGCAATCAGCCCCAGCATTTT. J is TRBJ1-5 and V is TRBV19; D is ambiguous. The CDR3 sequence is 15 residues long. V lost 8 bases and J 2 bases, leaving 16 bases between the germline ends. From germline, CDR1 is LNHDA and CDR2 SQIVND (reference sequence).

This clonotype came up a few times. The CDR3 DNA follows: TGCGCCAGCAGCCCAAGAGTGACAGAATTGGCAGATACGCAGTATTTT. It encodes CASSPRVTELADTQYF. This chain links TRBV4-1 with TRBJ2-3; tentative D call: TRBD1 (5 bases). Trimming removed 4 bases from V and 4 bases from J, with 18 bases in between. Germline CDR1 is MGHRA and CDR2 is YSYEKL. The CDR3 totals 16 residues.